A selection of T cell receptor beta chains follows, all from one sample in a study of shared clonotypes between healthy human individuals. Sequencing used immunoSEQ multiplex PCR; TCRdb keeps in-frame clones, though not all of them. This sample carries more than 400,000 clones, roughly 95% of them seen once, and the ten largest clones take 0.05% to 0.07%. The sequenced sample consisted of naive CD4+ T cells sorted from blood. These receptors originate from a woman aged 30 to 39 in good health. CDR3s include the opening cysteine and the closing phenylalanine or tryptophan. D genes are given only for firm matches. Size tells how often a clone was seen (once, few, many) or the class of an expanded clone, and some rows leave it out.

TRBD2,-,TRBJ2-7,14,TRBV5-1,CASSPGTSGDEQYF,TGCGCCAGCAGCCCCGGGACTAGCGGAGACGAGCAGTACTTC
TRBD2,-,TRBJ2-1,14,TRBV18,CASSPTGLANEQFF,TGTGCCAGCTCACCGACGGGACTAGCCAATGAGCAGTTCTTC
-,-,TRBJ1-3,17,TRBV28,CASSLLLGDLGGNTIYF,TGTGCCAGCAGTTTATTACTTGGGGACCTAGGTGGAAACACCATATATTTT
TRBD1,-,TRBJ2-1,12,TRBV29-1,CSARDRADEQFF,TGCAGCGCCCGGGACAGGGCTGATGAGCAGTTCTTC
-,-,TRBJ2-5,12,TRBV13,CASSRKVATQYF,TGTGCCAGCAGCCGGAAGGTGGCGACCCAGTACTTC
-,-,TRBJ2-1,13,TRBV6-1,CASQSPVVIEQFF,TGTGCCAGCCAAAGTCCCGTAGTCATTGAGCAGTTCTTC
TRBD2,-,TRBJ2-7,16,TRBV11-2,CASSLGGTMRVSEQYF,TGTGCCAGCAGCTTAGGCGGGACTATGCGAGTTAGCGAGCAGTACTTC
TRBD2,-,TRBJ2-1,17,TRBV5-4,CASSLGEGLAGYNEQFF,TGTGCCAGCAGCTTGGGGGAAGGGCTAGCGGGATACAATGAGCAGTTCTTC
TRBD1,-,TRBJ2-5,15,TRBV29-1,CSVDPGQGIDGEQYF,TGCAGCGTGGACCCGGGACAGGGGATTGATGGGGAGCAGTACTTC
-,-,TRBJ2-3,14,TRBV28,CASNRRSSTDTQYF,TGTGCCAGCAACCGGCGATCTAGCACAGATACGCAGTATTTT
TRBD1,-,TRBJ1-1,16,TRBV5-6,CASSTVGQGPNTEAFF,TGTGCCAGCAGCACTGTGGGACAGGGACCGAACACTGAAGCTTTCTTT
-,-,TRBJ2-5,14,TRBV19,CASTEQGGQETQYF,TGTGCCAGTACCGAACAGGGTGGCCAAGAGACCCAGTACTTC
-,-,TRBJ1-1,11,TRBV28,CAGSRNTEAFF,TGTGCTGGGTCGCGGAACACTGAAGCTTTCTTT
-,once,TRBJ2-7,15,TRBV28,CASSPTGHGSYEQYF,TGTGCCAGCAGTCCTACAGGGCACGGCTCCTACGAGCAGTACTTC
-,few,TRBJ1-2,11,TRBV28,CASSWTNGYTF,TGTGCCAGCAGTTGGACTAATGGCTACACCTTC
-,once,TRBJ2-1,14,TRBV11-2,CASSLALVGDEQFF,TGTGCCAGCAGCCTCGCGCTAGTGGGGGATGAGCAGTTCTTC
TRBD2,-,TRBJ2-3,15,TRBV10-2,CASRGLAGALDTQYF,TGCGCCAGCAGGGGACTAGCGGGAGCGTTAGATACGCAGTATTTT
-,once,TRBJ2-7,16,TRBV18,CASSPSSPGVSYEQYF,TGTGCCAGCTCTCCCTCCTCTCCGGGAGTCTCCTACGAGCAGTACTTC
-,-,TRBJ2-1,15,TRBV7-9,CASAPTIGIYNEQFF,TGTGCCAGCGCGCCGACTATTGGGATATACAATGAGCAGTTCTTC
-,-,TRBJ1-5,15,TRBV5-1,CASSADGYSNQPQHF,TGCGCCAGCAGCGCCGACGGGTATAGCAATCAGCCCCAGCATTTT
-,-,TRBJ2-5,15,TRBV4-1,CASSQGGTSQETQYF,TGCGCCAGCAGCCAAGGAGGGACTTCTCAAGAGACCCAGTACTTC
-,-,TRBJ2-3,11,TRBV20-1,CSAKTTDTQYF,TGCAGTGCTAAGACTACAGATACGCAGTATTTT
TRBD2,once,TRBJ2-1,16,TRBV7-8,CASSLLRLAEGNEQFF,TGTGCCAGCAGCTTACTTAGACTAGCGGAAGGGAATGAGCAGTTCTTC
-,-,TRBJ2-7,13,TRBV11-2,CASSFTENYEQYF,TGTGCCAGCAGCTTTACAGAAAACTACGAGCAGTACTTC
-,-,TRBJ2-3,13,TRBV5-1,CASSAEVGATQYF,TGCGCCAGCAGCGCGGAGGTCGGAGCGACGCAGTATTTT
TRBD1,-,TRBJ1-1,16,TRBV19,CASSSRTGDENTEAFF,TGTGCCAGTAGTTCCCGGACAGGGGACGAGAACACTGAAGCTTTCTTT
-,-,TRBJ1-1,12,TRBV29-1,CSVARMNTEAFF,TGCAGCGTTGCTCGGATGAACACTGAAGCTTTCTTT
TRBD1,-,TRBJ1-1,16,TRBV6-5,CASSYSYRGRLAEAFF,TGTGCCAGCAGTTACTCCTACAGGGGGCGCTTGGCTGAAGCTTTCTTT
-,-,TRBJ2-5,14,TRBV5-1,CASSLEGSGETQYF,TGCGCCAGCAGCTTGGAAGGGAGCGGAGAGACCCAGTACTTC
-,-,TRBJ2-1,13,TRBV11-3,CASSSPREREQFF,TGTGCCAGCAGCTCCCCCCGGGAGAGGGAGCAGTTCTTC
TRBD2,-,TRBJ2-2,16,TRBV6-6,CASSHPTSDYTGELFF,TGTGCCAGCAGCCACCCGACTAGCGACTACACCGGGGAGCTGTTTTTT
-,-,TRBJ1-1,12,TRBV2,CASSDEGVEAFF,TGTGCCAGCAGTGATGAAGGGGTTGAAGCTTTCTTT
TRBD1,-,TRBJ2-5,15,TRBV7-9,CASSLAVTGVIGQYF,TGTGCCAGCAGCTTAGCAGTGACAGGGGTTATTGGGCAGTACTTC
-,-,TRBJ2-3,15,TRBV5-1,CASSLTGDRTDTQYF,TGCGCCAGCAGCTTAACGGGAGACCGCACAGATACGCAGTATTTT
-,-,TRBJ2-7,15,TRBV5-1,CASSLDLAQTYEQYF,TGCGCCAGCAGCTTGGACCTAGCGCAAACCTACGAGCAGTACTTC
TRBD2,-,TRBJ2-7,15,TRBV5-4,CASSEGTSVSYEQYF,TGTGCCAGCAGCGAGGGGACTAGCGTCTCCTACGAGCAGTACTTC
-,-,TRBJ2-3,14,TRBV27,CATRPGQWTDTQYF,TGTGCCACCCGACCCGGGCAGTGGACAGATACGCAGTATTTT
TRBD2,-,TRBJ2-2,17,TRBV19,CASSIVSGTTNTGELFF,TGTGCCAGTAGTATAGTTAGCGGGACTACGAACACCGGGGAGCTGTTTTTT